Listed here are 27 T cell receptor beta chains from one sample, sequenced in a study of PD-1 blockade in classical Hodgkin lymphoma. Libraries were prepared by immunoSEQ multiplex PCR; TCRdb keeps only in-frame clonotypes and omits some of them. The sample shows around 37,000 clones, around nine tenths of them seen only once. Regarding time point: cycle 4 day 1 (C4D1), after 5 to 7 weeks of nivolumab. Brentuximab vedotin exposure varied among the patients, all of whom had relapsed after autologous stem cell transplantation. CD4+ T cells were purified from thawed PBMCs by negative selection. The sequences come from CD4+ T cells from blood, collected before the fourth cycle of nivolumab. All receptors derive from a human donor with classical Hodgkin lymphoma.

The gene calls are TRBV11-2 and TRBJ1-2; D not certain. This CDR3 region has 13 residues. V dropped 8 bases and J dropped 4 bases, with 14 bases sitting between them. CDR1 SGHAT and CDR2 FQNNGV come from the germline V gene. CDR3 in amino acids: CASAKATLYGYTF. As DNA, the CDR3 is TGTGCCAGCGCGAAGGCCACACTCTATGGCTACACCTTC.

The J gene is TRBJ2-5, the V gene TRBV11-2, with D possibly TRBD2 on 6 matching bases. From germline, CDR1 is SGHAT and CDR2 FQNNGV. V lost 5 bases and J 2 bases, leaving 12 bases between the germline ends. The CDR3 loop spans 14 amino acids. The CDR3 loop reads CASSNGLLQETQYF. The CDR3 DNA is TGTGCCAGCAGCAACGGACTATTGCAAGAGACCCAGTACTTC.

The chain has TRBV9 and TRBJ1-5; D uncertain. V was pared by 4 bases and J by 3 bases, with 11 bases between. From germline, CDR1 is SGDLS and CDR2 YYNGEE. The CDR3 is made up of 14 amino acids. The chain's CDR3 is CASSPRVDNQPQHF. The CDR3 region has the DNA TGTGCCAGCAGCCCCCGGGTCGACAATCAGCCCCAGCATTTT.

This rearrangement joins TRBV7-6 to TRBJ1-3, with D unresolved. Germline V gene data show CDR1 as SGHVS and CDR2 as FNYEAQ. The CDR3 runs 16 residues. V dropped 1 base and J dropped 0 bases, with 10 bases sitting between them. The chain's CDR3 is CASSLGAADSGNTIYF. The DNA of the CDR3 is TGTGCCAGCAGCTTAGGTGCGGCCGACTCTGGAAACACCATATATTTT.

The V and J genes are TRBV5-1 and TRBJ2-3; 8 bases align to TRBD1. Trimming at V came to 6 bases and at J to 1 base, leaving 7 bases not matched to a gene. This CDR3 comprises 15 residues. CDR1 is SGHRS and CDR2 is YFSETQ in the germline V gene. CDR3 DNA: TGCGCCAGCACGACCGGGACAGGAGGCACAGATACGCAGTATTTT. Its translation is CASTTGTGGTDTQYF.

This sequence joins TRBV5-1 and TRBJ2-7, with a weak D call TRBD2 (5 bases). The germline V gene encodes CDR1 SGHRS and CDR2 YFSETQ. The CDR3 extends over 14 amino acids. Trimming removed 2 bases from V and 0 bases from J, with 9 bases in between. CDR3 in amino acids: CASSLAVASYEQYF. The CDR3 nucleotides are TGCGCCAGCAGCTTAGCGGTGGCCTCCTACGAGCAGTACTTC.

The chain is built from TRBV5-3 and TRBJ2-5; D gene ambiguous. TRBV5-3 is sorted into the ORF group, with uncertain function. CDR3 length equals 16 residues. V dropped 0 bases and J dropped 5 bases, with 17 bases sitting between them. CDR3 protein: CARSLGGRQAGETQYF. The CDR3 bases are TGTGCCAGAAGCTTGGGGGGTCGGCAGGCTGGTGAGACCCAGTACTTC.

The chain carries TRBV9 and TRBJ1-1, with 7 bases matching TRBD1. J gave up 1 base and V 4 bases, and 7 bases lay outside the gene matches. This CDR3 is 15 amino acids long. CDR1 SGDLS and CDR2 YYNGEE come from the germline V gene. CDR3 amino acids: CASSLRQGTNTEAFF. The CDR3 DNA reads TGTGCCAGCAGCCTAAGACAGGGCACGAACACTGAAGCTTTCTTT.

This chain connects TRBV11-3 to TRBJ2-2; D ambiguous. Germline V gene lookup returns CDR1 SGHNT and CDR2 YENEEA. This CDR3 has 13 amino acids. V lost 2 bases to trimming and J lost 6 bases, with 7 bases between them. CDR3 nucleotides: TGTGCCAGCAGCTTATTAGGGCCCGGGGAGCTGTTTTTT. Protein product: CASSLLGPGELFF.

This chain links TRBV9 with TRBJ2-1; 10 bases match TRBD2. The CDR3 totals 16 residues. V lost 0 bases to trimming and J lost 7 bases; unmatched junction nucleotides: 7. Germline V lookup: CDR1 SGDLS, CDR2 YYNGEE. CDR3 loop: CASSVGLAGVGNEQFF. CDR3 sequence (DNA): TGTGCCAGCAGCGTAGGCCTAGCGGGAGTAGGGAATGAGCAGTTCTTC.

The CDR3 sequence: CASSEVFSGSPDTQYF. CDR3 nucleotide sequence: TGCGCCAGCAGTGAAGTATTTAGCGGGAGTCCAGATACGCAGTATTTT. V gene TRBV5-1 combines with J gene TRBJ2-3; 9 bases are a match to TRBD2. Germline V lookup: CDR1 SGHRS, CDR2 YFSETQ. This CDR3 comprises 16 residues. With V trimmed by 5 bases and J by 4 bases, 11 bases remained unmatched.

The DNA for the CDR3 is TGCGCCAGCAGCATCGGACAGGGGGCGTTGGTGAACACTGAAGCTTTCTTT. It specifies CASSIGQGALVNTEAFF. The rearrangement joins TRBV5-1 to TRBJ1-1; 11 bases line up with TRBD1. V shed 4 bases, J shed 0 bases, and the junction held 8 bases outside the gene matches. This CDR3 region has 17 residues. Germline values: CDR1 SGHRS, CDR2 YFSETQ. Supplemented by reference TRBV5-1 and TRBJ1-1, the full variable domain reads KAGVTQTPRYLIKTRGQQVTLSCSPISGHRSVSWYQQTPGQGLQFLFEYFSETQRNKGNFPGRFSGRQFSNSRSEMNVSTLELGDSALYLCASSIGQGALVNTEAFFGQGTRLTVV.

This clone appeared once. V gene TRBV5-1 combines with J gene TRBJ1-1; 9 bases are shared with TRBD1. Germline loops: CDR1 SGHRS, CDR2 YFSETQ. The CDR3 totals 14 residues. Germline trimming cut 4 bases from V and 3 bases from J; bases unmatched to any gene: 4. CDR3 protein: CASSPTGGYTEAFF. In DNA, the CDR3 is TGCGCCAGCAGCCCCACAGGGGGCTACACTGAAGCTTTCTTT.

The chain employs TRBV5-4 and TRBJ1-1, with unresolved D. The CDR3 runs 14 residues. CDR1 and CDR2 from the germline V gene are SGHNT and YYREEE (reference sequence). Trimming took 1 base from V and 2 from J, leaving 9 bases between them. The CDR3 nucleotides read TGTGCCAGCAGCTTGAGCTCGGGTAACACTGAAGCTTTCTTT. As protein: CASSLSSGNTEAFF.

This chain uses TRBV4-2 with TRBJ1-5, with TRBD1 matching 8 bases. V was pared by 6 bases and J by 2 bases, with 6 bases of the junction left unmatched. Germline V gene data show CDR1 as LGHNA and CDR2 as YNFKEQ. This CDR3 contains 15 residues. In DNA, the CDR3 is TGTGCCAGCAGGGACAGGGCGTTAGGCAATCAGCCCCAGCATTTT. Translating gives CASRDRALGNQPQHF.

This chain uses TRBV7-9 with TRBJ1-1; D unresolved. The CDR3 has 17 residues. CDR1 and CDR2 from the germline V gene are SEHNR and FQNEAQ (reference sequence). Trimming removed 3 bases at V and 1 base at J, with 18 bases between. CDR3 protein: CASSLGGSRRGNTEAFF. The CDR3 DNA sequence: TGTGCCAGCAGCTTGGGAGGGTCCAGGCGCGGGAACACTGAAGCTTTCTTT. The full variable domain, in which reference TRBV7-9 and TRBJ1-1 provide the parts outside the CDR3, is DTGVSQNPRHKITKRGQNVTFRCDPISEHNRLYWYRQTLGQGPEFLTYFQNEAQLEKSRLLSDRFSAERPKGSFSTLEIQRTEQGDSAMYLCASSLGGSRRGNTEAFFGQGTRLTVV.

The rearrangement joins TRBV9 to TRBJ1-3; D is unresolved. CDR3 length equals 18 residues. V was trimmed by 0 bases and J by 0 bases, leaving 16 bases between them. The V gene's germline CDR1 is SGDLS and CDR2 YYNGEE. CDR3 DNA sequence: TGTGCCAGCAGCGTAGATCCGGGGTCATACCGCTCTGGAAACACCATATATTTT. It codes for CASSVDPGSYRSGNTIYF.

This chain connects TRBV28 to TRBJ2-7; D might be TRBD1 or TRBD2, each matching 5 bases. With 2 bases removed from V and 5 bases from J, the gap between germline ends came to 22 bases. From germline, CDR1 is MDHEN and CDR2 SYDVKM. The length of the CDR3 is 17 residues. CDR3 in amino acids: CASSLPPLWGMGDEQYF. The CDR3 DNA sequence: TGTGCCAGCAGTTTACCCCCCCTGTGGGGCATGGGGGACGAGCAGTACTTC.

The chain has TRBV5-1 and TRBJ2-2; D is possibly TRBD2 (5 bases). Germline V lookup: CDR1 SGHRS, CDR2 YFSETQ. V gave up 0 bases and J gave up 4 bases, with 10 bases separating them. The CDR3 length is 15 residues. DNA for the CDR3: TGCGCCAGCAGCTTGGGGCTTGCGGGCACCGGGGAGCTGTTTTTT. The encoded protein is CASSLGLAGTGELFF.

V gene TRBV28 combines with J gene TRBJ1-2; 7 bases map to TRBD1. Trimming at V came to 5 bases and at J to 3 bases, leaving 12 bases not matched to a gene. The CDR3 contains 16 residues. Germline loops: CDR1 MDHEN, CDR2 SYDVKM. The CDR3 here is CASSPPGKGAHYGYTF. CDR3 coding DNA: TGTGCCAGCAGTCCCCCCGGGAAGGGGGCCCACTATGGCTACACCTTC.

J is TRBJ1-2 and V is TRBV28; 7 bases fit TRBD1. Germline assignment: CDR1 MDHEN and CDR2 SYDVKM. V lost 6 bases to trimming and J lost 4 bases; unmatched junction nucleotides: 14. There are 16 residues in the CDR3. The CDR3 DNA reads as TGTGCCAGCAGCCCAAACAGGGGAAAGGGCGGCTATGGCTACACCTTC. As protein: CASSPNRGKGGYGYTF.

This sequence joins TRBV11-1 and TRBJ1-1, with D uncertain. Germline V CDR1 and CDR2: SGHAT, FQDESV (reference sequence). The CDR3 consists of 13 residues. V shed 3 bases and J shed 4 bases, with 9 bases lying between them. The CDR3 loop reads CASSFEGSTEAFF. The CDR3 DNA follows: TGTGCCAGCAGCTTCGAGGGAAGCACTGAAGCTTTCTTT.

This chain connects TRBV2 to TRBJ2-7, with D maybe TRBD1 (5 bases). The germline V and J ends were trimmed by 5 bases and 2 bases, with 13 bases remaining between them. The CDR3 covers 14 residues. From germline, CDR1 is SNHLY and CDR2 FYNNEI. The CDR3 nucleotides are TGTGCCAGCAGTTCACAGGTTATTGCCTACGAGCAGTACTTC. Translating gives CASSSQVIAYEQYF.

The rearrangement joins TRBV7-2 to TRBJ2-3; 8 bases agree with TRBD2. Unmatched junction bases numbered 7, after V lost 5 bases and J lost 6 bases. The CDR3 has 14 residues. Per the germline V gene, CDR1 is SGHTA and CDR2 is FQGNSA. CDR3 sequence (DNA): TGTGCCAGCAGCAAACGACTAGCGAGGGATACGCAGTATTTT. Translated, it gives CASSKRLARDTQYF.

The chain combines TRBV29-1 with TRBJ1-5, with D perhaps TRBD1 (6 bases). V lost 4 bases and J lost 6, with 13 bases in between. The CDR3 runs 13 residues. The germline gives CDR1 SQVTM, CDR2 ANQGSEA. The CDR3 sequence: CSVAGGRGQPQHF. CDR3 DNA sequence: TGCAGCGTTGCGGGGGGCCGGGGTCAGCCCCAGCATTTT. Full variable domain (missing parts from reference TRBV29-1 and TRBJ1-5): SAVISQKPSRDICQRGTSLTIQCQVDSQVTMMFWYRQQPGQSLTLIATANQGSEATYESGFVIDKFPISRPNLTFSTLTVSNMSPEDSSIYLCSVAGGRGQPQHFGDGTRLSIL.

J is TRBJ2-7 and V is TRBV19; 14 nucleotides agree with TRBD2. Trimming removed 4 bases from V and 0 bases from J; junction bases left unmatched: 8. The CDR3 is made up of 18 amino acids. CDR1 and CDR2 (germline): LNHDA, SQIVND (reference sequence). The CDR3 DNA reads as TGTGCCAGTAGTACTCAAGGGACTAGCGGGGGCAGCTCCTACGAGCAGTACTTC. This sequence encodes CASSTQGTSGGSSYEQYF.

The chain uses TRBV6-1 and TRBJ1-1; D unresolved. This CDR3 contains 12 residues. V dropped 1 base and J dropped 7 bases, with 7 bases sitting between them. CDR1 and CDR2 (germline): MNHNS, SASEGT. CDR3 residues: CASSEVRDEAFF. The DNA for the CDR3 is TGTGCCAGCAGTGAAGTGAGGGATGAAGCTTTCTTT.